The next 15 T cell receptor beta chains were all read from a single sample in a study of T cell clonality in common variable immunodeficiency. For these TCRs, the target antigens are not known. Assay used: immunoSEQ multiplex PCR; TCRdb lists only in-frame clones, some missing. The sample contains 20,000 or so clones, none of them singletons. Whole-study results and caveats: In common variable immunodeficiency, TCR beta chains reportedly carried fewer deletions and N-nucleotide insertions.

Sequences were obtained from peripheral blood mononuclear cells. Every receptor here comes from a human donor with common variable immunodeficiency.

This clone occurred many times. The DNA ends 3 residues before the CDR3 does, and the rest of the CDR3 is filled in from the germline J gene. The rearrangement links TRBV19 to TRBJ2-1; 13 bases map to TRBD2. Germline CDR1 LNHDA, CDR2 SQIVND (reference sequence). The CDR3 is made up of 15 amino acids. Trimming took 3 bases from V and 9 from J; bases not matched to a gene: 5. The CDR3 DNA, read in part, is TGTGCCAGTAGTATCGGGACTAGCGGGAATGGTGAG. The encoded protein is CASSIGTSGNGE. The entire CDR3 protein is CASSIGTSGNGEQFF.

There are many counts of this clone. Coverage ceases 3 residues before the CDR3 finishes, and the germline J gene fills in the end. V and J are TRBV4-1 and TRBJ2-3; TRBD1 matches 10 bases. Germline CDR1 reads MGHRA; CDR2 reads YSYEKL. The CDR3 extends over 17 amino acids. The J segment lost 4 bases and the V segment lost 1 base, leaving 8 bases of the junction unmatched. CDR3 bases read: TGCGCCAGCAGCCAAGTCGGCGGACAGGGGGGACCAGATACG. The encoded protein is CASSQVGGQGGPDT. The entire CDR3 sequence reads CASSQVGGQGGPDTQYF.

This clone was seen repeatedly, ten times or more. The CDR3 end is not reached by the read, which stops 3 residues before it; the germline J gene fills it in. The chain uses TRBV19 and TRBJ1-5, with TRBD1 as a possible D gene (5 bases). V was clipped by 10 bases and J by 5 bases, with 18 bases between them. The CDR3 length is 14 residues. CDR1 and CDR2 (germline): LNHDA, SQIVND (reference sequence). The CDR3 DNA, read in part, is TGTGCCAAGGGGAGACGGACGATATATCAGCCC. Amino acid sequence: CAKGRRTIYQP. The CDR3, in full, reads CAKGRRTIYQPQHF.

This clone has a count of ten or more. The read is 3 residues too short to cover the CDR3 end, so that end is filled in from the germline J gene. This chain joins TRBV2 and TRBJ2-7; TRBD1 agrees at 9 bases. The trim removed 5 bases at V and 2 bases at J, leaving 4 bases unmatched. Looked up from germline, CDR1 is SNHLY and CDR2 is FYNNEI. This CDR3 comprises 14 residues. CDR3 DNA (partial): TGTGCCAGCAGTTCGGACAGGGGACCCTACGAG. Translation gives CASSSDRGPYE. The CDR3 in its entirety is CASSSDRGPYEQYF.

This clone was seen at least ten times. The CDR3 sequence: CASRPYRDREYEQYF. CDR3 DNA, as far as it was read: TGTGCCAGCAGGCCATACCGGGACAGGGAGTACGAG. The gene calls are TRBV7-8 and TRBJ2-7; 9 bases map to TRBD1. The read terminates 3 residues ahead of where the CDR3 ends, so the germline J gene completes it. CDR3 length: 15 residues. Unmatched junction bases numbered 10, after V lost 6 bases and J lost 4 bases. Germline V gene data show CDR1 as SGHVS and CDR2 as FQNEAQ.

This clone was recorded at least ten times. The missing CDR3 end, 3 residues past where the read stops, is filled in from the germline J gene. The chain carries TRBV18 and TRBJ1-2, with D perhaps matching TRBD1 (5 bases). The germline V gene has CDR1 KGHSH and CDR2 LQKENI. CDR3 size: 13 residues. V was trimmed by 3 bases and J by 5 bases, leaving 10 bases between them. CDR3 DNA (partial): TGTGCCAGCTCACCGGCCAGGACATATGGC. Protein sequence: CASSPARTYG. The CDR3 in its entirety is CASSPARTYGYTF.

The sample holds many counts of this clone. The read terminates 3 residues before the CDR3 end, so the remaining end is supplied by the germline J gene. The gene calls are TRBV20-1 and TRBJ2-3; TRBD1 matches 7 bases. Per germline, CDR1 DFQATT and CDR2 SNEGSKA (reference sequence). The CDR3 is 14 amino acids. The V gene end was trimmed by 6 bases and the J gene end by 0 bases; junction bases not matched to a gene: 6. This CDR3 is CSAEGQSSTDTQYF. Incomplete CDR3 DNA: TGCAGTGCAGAGGGACAGAGTAGCACAGATACG.

This clone occurred many times. Here the CDR3 reads CASSSPWKQGLNNEQFF. CDR3 bases read: TGTGCCAGCAGCTCCCCCTGGAAACAGGGTTTAAACAATGAG. V gene TRBV7-8 combines with J gene TRBJ2-1; a weak D match, TRBD1 (6 bases). With the read ending 3 residues before the CDR3 end, the germline J gene is used to fill in that end. The CDR3 consists of 17 residues. Trimming shortened V by 4 bases and J by 5 bases, and 21 bases separated the two germline ends. CDR1 and CDR2 (germline): SGHVS, FQNEAQ.

This clone was counted ten times or more. The sequenced fragment ends 3 residues before the CDR3 boundary, so the rest is inferred from the germline J gene. This chain connects TRBV5-1 to TRBJ2-1; 13 positions agree with TRBD2. Germline CDR1 is SGHRS and CDR2 is YFSETQ. The CDR3 extends over 17 amino acids. After removal of 3 bases from V and 6 bases from J, the junction contained 9 bases not matched to a gene. The covered CDR3 bases are TGCGCCAGCAGCTCCGACCCTGGACTAGCGGGAGCCAATGAG. Its protein product is CASSSDPGLAGANE. The complete CDR3 sequence is CASSSDPGLAGANEQFF.

This clone was seen repeatedly, ten times or more. The read stops 3 residues short of the end of the CDR3; the missing end is completed from the germline J gene. The chain recombines TRBV6-1 with TRBJ1-4, with 9 bases lining up with TRBD1. The CDR3 contains 18 residues. Germline-derived CDR1 and CDR2 are MNHNS and SASEGT. The junction had 7 bases not matched to a gene; V was cut back by 2 bases and J by 0 bases. CDR3 sequence reads: CASSERRGQGATNEKLFF. Partial CDR3 DNA: TGTGCCAGCAGTGAACGCCGGGGACAGGGTGCAACTAATGAAAAA.

In this sample, this clone turned up many times. Read data end 3 residues before the CDR3 end; the end is taken from the germline J gene. This chain connects TRBV2 to TRBJ2-7; D possibly corresponds to TRBD2 (5 bases). V was trimmed by 3 bases and J by 3 bases, leaving 12 bases between them. The germline V gene encodes CDR1 SNHLY and CDR2 FYNNEI. The CDR3 length is 14 residues. The covered CDR3 bases are TGTGCCAGCAGTGAGCCGGGGAAGAACTACGAG. Residues: CASSEPGKNYE. The whole CDR3 protein reads CASSEPGKNYEQYF.

This clone was seen repeatedly, ten times or more. The CDR3 end falls 3 residues outside the read, so it is completed with the germline J gene. This chain uses TRBV7-9 with TRBJ2-1; weak D call: TRBD2 (5 bases). V lost 1 base and J lost 4, with 11 bases in between. In germline, CDR1 is SEHNR, CDR2 FQNEAQ (reference sequence). This CDR3 spans 15 amino acids. The DNA read from the CDR3 is TGTGCCAGCAGCTTAGGTCTAGCCGAGTACAATGAG. Protein product: CASSLGLAEYNE. The CDR3 in its entirety is CASSLGLAEYNEQFF.

This clone showed up many times. The read stops 3 residues short of the end of the CDR3; the missing end is completed from the germline J gene. This chain joins TRBV5-1 and TRBJ2-6, with TRBD1 as a possible D gene (7 bases). Germline-derived CDR1 and CDR2 are SGHRS and YFSETQ. This CDR3 has 15 residues. V dropped 4 bases and J dropped 6 bases, with 14 bases sitting between them. The chain's CDR3 is CASSAGGREANVLTF. CDR3 bases read: TGCGCCAGCAGCGCAGGGGGGCGGGAGGCCAACGTC.

In this sample, this clone turned up many times. The sequence runs out 3 residues before the end of the CDR3; the remainder is reconstructed from the germline J gene. The chain links TRBV12-3 or TRBV12-4 to TRBJ2-7; D unresolved. With 1 base removed from V and 3 bases from J, the gap between germline ends came to 10 bases. This CDR3 region has 14 residues. The CDR3 is CASSLVTVDYEQYF. The sequenced part of the CDR3 DNA is TGTGCCAGCAGTTTAGTTACGGTCGACTACGAG.

The table lists this clone with many counts. Incomplete CDR3 DNA: TGCGCCAGCAGCGAGGAAGCAGGTTATGGC. Translated, it gives CASSEEAGYG. The entire CDR3 is CASSEEAGYGYTF. The V gene is TRBV5-1, the J gene TRBJ1-2; D ambiguous. The read ends 3 residues before the CDR3 terminus; that terminus is restored from the germline J gene. With 4 bases removed from V and 5 bases from J, the gap between germline ends came to 12 bases. Germline-derived CDR1 and CDR2 are SGHRS and YFSETQ. The CDR3 is 13 amino acids.